The sequence of this T cell receptor (beta chain) was determined in a study of blood T cell repertoires in COVID-19. Overall study: The samples span acute and convalescent COVID-19 from the United States, Italy and Spain.

Produced via immunoSEQ multiplex PCR; TCRdb's table is partial and in-frame only. The sample includes some 160,000 clones, 78% of them seen just once. CDR3 length: 14 amino acids. After removal of 4 bases from V and 2 bases from J, the junction contained 3 bases not matched to a gene. Germline V gives CDR1 SGHRS, CDR2 YFSETQ. The chain employs TRBV5-1 and TRBJ2-3; TRBD1 agrees at 8 bases. Sequencing input: peripheral blood. The clonotype was recovered from a woman aged 80 or older with acute or convalescent COVID-19. DNA of the CDR3: TGCGCCAGCAGCCGGACAGGGTACACAGATACGCAGTATTTT. Protein product: CASSRTGYTDTQYF.